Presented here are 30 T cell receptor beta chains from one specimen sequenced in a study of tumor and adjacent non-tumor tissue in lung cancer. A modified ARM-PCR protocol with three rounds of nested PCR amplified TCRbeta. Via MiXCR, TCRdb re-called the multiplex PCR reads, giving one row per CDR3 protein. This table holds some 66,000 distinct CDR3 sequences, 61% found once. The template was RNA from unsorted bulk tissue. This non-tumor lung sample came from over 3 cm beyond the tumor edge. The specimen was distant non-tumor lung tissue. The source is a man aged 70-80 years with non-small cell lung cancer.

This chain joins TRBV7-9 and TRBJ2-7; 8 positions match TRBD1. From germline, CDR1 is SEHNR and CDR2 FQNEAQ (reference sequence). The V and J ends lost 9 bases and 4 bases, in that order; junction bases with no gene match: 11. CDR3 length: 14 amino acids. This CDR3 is CARSQDRDGYEQYF. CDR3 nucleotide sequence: TGTGCCAGGAGCCAGGACAGGGATGGGTACGAGCAGTACTTC.

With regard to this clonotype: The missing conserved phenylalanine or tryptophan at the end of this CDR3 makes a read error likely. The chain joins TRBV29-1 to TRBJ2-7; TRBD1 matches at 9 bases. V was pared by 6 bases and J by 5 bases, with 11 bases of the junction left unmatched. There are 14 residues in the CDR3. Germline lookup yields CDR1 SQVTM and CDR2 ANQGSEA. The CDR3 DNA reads TGCAGCGTAAGGGTGGGACAGGGCTACCACGAGCAGTACTCC. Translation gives CSVRVGQGYHEQYS.

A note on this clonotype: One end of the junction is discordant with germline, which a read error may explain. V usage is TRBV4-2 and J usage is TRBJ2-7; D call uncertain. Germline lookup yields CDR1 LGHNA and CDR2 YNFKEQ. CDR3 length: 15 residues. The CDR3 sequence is CASSQVSNGPYEQCF. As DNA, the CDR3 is TGTGCCAGCAGCCAAGTGTCCAACGGACCCTACGAGCAGTGCTTC.

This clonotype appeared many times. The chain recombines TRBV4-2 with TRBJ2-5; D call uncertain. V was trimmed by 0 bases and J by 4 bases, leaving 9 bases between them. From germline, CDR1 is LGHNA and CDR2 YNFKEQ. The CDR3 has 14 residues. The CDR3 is CASSQDNPVETQYF. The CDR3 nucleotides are TGTGCCAGCAGCCAAGATAACCCCGTAGAGACCCAGTACTTC.

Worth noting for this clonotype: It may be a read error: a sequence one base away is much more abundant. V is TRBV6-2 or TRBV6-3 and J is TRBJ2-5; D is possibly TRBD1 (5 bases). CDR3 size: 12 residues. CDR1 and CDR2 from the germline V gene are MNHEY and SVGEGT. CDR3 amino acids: CASADIQETQCF. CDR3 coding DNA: TGTGCCAGCGCGGACATCCAAGAGACCCAGTGCTTC.

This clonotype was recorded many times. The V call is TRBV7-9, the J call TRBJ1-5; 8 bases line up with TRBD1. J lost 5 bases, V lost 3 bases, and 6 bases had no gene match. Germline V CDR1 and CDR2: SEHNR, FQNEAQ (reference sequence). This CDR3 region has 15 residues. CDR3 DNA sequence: TGTGCCAGCAGCTTCGGACAGGGTGGGGATCAGCCCCAGCATTTT. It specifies CASSFGQGGDQPQHF.

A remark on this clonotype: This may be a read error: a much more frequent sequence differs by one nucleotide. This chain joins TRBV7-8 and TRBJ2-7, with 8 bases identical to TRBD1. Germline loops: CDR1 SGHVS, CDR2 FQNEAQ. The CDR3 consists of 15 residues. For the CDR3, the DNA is TGTGCCAGCAGCTTATGGGGACAGGCCCTCTACGAGCATTACTTC. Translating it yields CASSLWGQALYEHYF. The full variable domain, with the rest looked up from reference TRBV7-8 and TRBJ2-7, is GAGVSQSPRYKVAKRGQDVALRCDPISGHVSLFWYQQALGQGPEFLTYFQNEAQLDKSGLPSDRFFAERPEGSVSTLKIQRTQQEDSAVYLCASSLWGQALYEHYFGPGTRLTVT.

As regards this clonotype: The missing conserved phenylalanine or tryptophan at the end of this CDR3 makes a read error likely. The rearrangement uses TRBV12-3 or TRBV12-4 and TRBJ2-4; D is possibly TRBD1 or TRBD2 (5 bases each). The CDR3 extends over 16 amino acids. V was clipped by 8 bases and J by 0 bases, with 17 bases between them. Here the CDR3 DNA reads TGTGCCAGCTCGTACGTAAGGGGAGTAGCCAAAAACATTCAGTACTCC. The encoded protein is CASSYVRGVAKNIQYS.

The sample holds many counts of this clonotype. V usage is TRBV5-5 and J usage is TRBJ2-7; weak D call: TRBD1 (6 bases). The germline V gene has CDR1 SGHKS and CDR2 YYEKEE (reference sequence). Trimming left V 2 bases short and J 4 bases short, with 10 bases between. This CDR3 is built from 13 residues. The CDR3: CASSLGQRYEQYF. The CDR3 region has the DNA TGTGCCAGCAGCTTAGGACAGAGGTACGAGCAGTACTTC.

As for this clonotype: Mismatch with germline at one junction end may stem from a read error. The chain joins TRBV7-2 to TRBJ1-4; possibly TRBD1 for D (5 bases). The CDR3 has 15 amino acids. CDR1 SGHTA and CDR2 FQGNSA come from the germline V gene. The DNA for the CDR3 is TGTGCCGGCAGTGAATGGGGGACCCTTAATGAAAAAATGTTTTTT. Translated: CAGSEWGTLNEKMFF.

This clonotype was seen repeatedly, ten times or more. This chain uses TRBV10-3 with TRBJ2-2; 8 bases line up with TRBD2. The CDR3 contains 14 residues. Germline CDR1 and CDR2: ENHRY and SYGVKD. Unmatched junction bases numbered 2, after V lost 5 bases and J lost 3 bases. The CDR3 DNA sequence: TGTGCCATCAGTAGCGGGAGCGACACCGGGGAGCTGTTTTTT. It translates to CAISSGSDTGELFF.

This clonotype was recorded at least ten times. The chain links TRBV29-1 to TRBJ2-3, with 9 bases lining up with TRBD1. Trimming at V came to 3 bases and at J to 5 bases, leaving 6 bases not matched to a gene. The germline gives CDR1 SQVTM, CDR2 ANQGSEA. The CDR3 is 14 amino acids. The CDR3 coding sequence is TGCAGCGTTGACTCCGGGACAGGGATAGATACGCAGTATTTT. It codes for CSVDSGTGIDTQYF.

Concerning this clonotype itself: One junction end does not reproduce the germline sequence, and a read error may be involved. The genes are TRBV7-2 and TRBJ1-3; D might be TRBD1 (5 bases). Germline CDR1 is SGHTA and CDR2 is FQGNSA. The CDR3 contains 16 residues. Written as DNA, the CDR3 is TGTGCCAGCAGCTCTCGTGTGGGACGGTCTGGAAACGCCATATATTTT. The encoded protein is CASSSRVGRSGNAIYF.

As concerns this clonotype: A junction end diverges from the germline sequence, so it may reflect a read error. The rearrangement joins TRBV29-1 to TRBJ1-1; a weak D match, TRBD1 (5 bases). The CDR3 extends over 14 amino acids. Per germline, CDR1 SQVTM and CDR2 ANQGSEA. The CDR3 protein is CSVEGQAKDTEVFF. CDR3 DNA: TGCAGCGTTGAAGGTCAGGCGAAGGACACTGAAGTTTTCTTT.

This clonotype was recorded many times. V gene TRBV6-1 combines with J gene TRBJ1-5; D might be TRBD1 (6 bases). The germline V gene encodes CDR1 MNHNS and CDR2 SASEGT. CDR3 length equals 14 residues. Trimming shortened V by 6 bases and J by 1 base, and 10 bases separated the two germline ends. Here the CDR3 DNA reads TGTGCCAGCAGAGGGGGTCGGAGCAATCAGCCCCAGCATTTT. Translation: CASRGGRSNQPQHF.

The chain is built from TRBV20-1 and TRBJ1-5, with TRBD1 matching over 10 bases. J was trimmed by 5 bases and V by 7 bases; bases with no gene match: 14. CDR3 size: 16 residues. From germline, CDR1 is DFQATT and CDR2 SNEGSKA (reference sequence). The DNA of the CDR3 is TGCAGTGTTGACGACAGGGGGCAAGGTGGCTATCAGCCCCAGCATTTT. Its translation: CSVDDRGQGGYQPQHF.

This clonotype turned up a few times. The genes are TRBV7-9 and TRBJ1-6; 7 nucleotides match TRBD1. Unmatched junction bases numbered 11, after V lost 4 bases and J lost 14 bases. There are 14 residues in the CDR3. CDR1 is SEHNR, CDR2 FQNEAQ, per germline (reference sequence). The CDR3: CASSYGQGGWALHF. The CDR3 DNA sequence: TGTGCCAGCAGCTATGGGCAAGGGGGCTGGGCCCTCCACTTT.

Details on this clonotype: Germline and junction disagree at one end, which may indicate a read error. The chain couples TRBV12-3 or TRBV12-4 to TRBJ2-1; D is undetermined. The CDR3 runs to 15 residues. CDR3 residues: CASSSSMGRPNEQFF. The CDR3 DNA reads TGCGCCAGCAGTTCAAGCATGGGTAGACCCAATGAGCAGTTCTTC.

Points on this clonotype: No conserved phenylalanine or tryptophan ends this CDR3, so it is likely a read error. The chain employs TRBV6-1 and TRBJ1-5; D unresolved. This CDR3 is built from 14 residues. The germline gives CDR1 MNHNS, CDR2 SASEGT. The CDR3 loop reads CTSTAEPFNQPQHL. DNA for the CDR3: TGTACAAGCACCGCTGAACCCTTCAATCAGCCCCAGCATCTT.

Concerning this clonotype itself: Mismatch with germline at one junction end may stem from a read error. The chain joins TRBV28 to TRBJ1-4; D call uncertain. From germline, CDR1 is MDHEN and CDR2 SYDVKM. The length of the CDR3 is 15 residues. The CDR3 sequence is CAGSLYPIANEKLFF. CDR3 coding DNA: TGTGCCGGCAGTTTATACCCAATCGCTAATGAAAAACTGTTTTTT.

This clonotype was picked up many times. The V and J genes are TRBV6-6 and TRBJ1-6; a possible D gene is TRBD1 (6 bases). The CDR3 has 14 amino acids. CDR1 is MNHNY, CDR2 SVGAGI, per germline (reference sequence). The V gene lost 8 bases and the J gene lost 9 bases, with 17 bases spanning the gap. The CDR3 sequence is CASQGGFGGSPLHF. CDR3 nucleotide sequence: TGTGCCAGCCAAGGGGGATTCGGAGGTTCACCCCTCCACTTT.

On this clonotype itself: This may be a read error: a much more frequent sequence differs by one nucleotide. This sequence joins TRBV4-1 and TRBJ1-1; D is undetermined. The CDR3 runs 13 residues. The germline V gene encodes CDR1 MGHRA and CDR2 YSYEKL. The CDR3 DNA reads TGCGCCAGCAGCCGAGTACCGAACACTAAAGCTTTCTTT. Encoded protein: CASSRVPNTKAFF.

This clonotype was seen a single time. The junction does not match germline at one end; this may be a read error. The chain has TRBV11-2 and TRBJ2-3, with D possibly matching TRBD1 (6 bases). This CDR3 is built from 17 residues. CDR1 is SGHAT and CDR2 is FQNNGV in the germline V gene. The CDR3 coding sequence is TGCGCCAGCAGCTTGCACCCGGGACAATGCCGCACAGATACGCTGTATTTT. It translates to CASSLHPGQCRTDTLYF.

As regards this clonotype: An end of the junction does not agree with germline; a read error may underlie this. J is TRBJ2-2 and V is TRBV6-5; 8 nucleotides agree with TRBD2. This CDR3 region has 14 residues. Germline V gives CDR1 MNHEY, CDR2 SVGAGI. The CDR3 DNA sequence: TGTGCCAGCAGGATACTAGCGGCCACCGGGGAGCTGTTTTTC. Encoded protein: CASRILAATGELFF.

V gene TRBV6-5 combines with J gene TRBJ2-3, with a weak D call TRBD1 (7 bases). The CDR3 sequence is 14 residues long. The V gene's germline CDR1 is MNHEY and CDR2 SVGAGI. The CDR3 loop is CANSQGGQAGTQYF. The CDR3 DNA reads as TGTGCTAACAGCCAGGGGGGTCAGGCTGGAACGCAGTATTTT.

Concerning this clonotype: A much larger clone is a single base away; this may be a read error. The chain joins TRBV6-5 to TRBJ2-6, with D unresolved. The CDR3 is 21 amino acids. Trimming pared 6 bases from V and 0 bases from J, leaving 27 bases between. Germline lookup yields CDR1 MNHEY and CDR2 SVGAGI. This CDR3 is CASSLRPPDALAYSGANVLTF. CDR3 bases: TGTGCCAGCAGCCTAAGACCCCCTGATGCCCTCGCGTACTCTGGGGCCAACGTCCTGACTTTC.

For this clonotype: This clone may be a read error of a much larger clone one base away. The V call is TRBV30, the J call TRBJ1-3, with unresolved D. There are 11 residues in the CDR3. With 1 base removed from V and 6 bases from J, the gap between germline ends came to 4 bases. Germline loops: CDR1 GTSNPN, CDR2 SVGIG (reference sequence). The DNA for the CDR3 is TGTGCCTGGAGTGGTGAAAACACCATATATTTT. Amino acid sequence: CAWSGENTIYF.

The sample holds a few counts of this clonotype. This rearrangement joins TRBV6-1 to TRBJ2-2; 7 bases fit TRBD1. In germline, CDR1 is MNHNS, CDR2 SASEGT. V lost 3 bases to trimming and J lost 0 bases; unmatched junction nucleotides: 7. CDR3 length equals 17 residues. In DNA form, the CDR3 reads TGTGCCAGCAGTGACCCCCACAGGGGAACGAACACCGGGGAGCTGTTTTTT. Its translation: CASSDPHRGTNTGELFF.

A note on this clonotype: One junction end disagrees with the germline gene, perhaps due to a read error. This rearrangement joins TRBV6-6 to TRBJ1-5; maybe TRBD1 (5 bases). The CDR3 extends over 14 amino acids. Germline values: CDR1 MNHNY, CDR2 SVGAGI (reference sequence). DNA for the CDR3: TGTGCCAGCAGTTACGGGGGGAGCAATCAGTCCCAGCATTTT. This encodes CASSYGGSNQSQHF.

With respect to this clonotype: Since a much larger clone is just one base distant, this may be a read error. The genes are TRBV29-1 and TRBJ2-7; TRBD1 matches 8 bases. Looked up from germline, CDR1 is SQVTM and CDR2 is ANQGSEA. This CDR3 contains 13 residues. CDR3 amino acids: CSVLGQGPYKQYF. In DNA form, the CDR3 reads TGCAGCGTTCTCGGACAGGGTCCCTACAAGCAGTACTTC.